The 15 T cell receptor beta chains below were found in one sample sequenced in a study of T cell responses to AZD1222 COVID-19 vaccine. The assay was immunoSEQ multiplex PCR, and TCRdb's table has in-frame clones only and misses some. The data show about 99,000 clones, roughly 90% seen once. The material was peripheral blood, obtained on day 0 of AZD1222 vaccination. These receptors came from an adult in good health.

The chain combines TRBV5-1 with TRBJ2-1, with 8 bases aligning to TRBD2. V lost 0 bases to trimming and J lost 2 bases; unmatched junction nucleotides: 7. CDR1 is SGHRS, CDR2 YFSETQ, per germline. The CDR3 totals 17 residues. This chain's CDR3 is CASSLVGSGTTYNEQFF. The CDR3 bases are TGCGCCAGCAGCTTGGTCGGTAGCGGGACGACCTACAATGAGCAGTTCTTC.

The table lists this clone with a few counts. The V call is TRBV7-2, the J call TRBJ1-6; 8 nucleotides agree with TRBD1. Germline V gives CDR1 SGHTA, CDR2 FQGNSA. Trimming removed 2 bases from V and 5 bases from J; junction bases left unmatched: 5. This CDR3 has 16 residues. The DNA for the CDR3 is TGTGCCAGCAGCTTACAGGGGGCGCGGGATAATTCACCCCTCCACTTT. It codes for CASSLQGARDNSPLHF.

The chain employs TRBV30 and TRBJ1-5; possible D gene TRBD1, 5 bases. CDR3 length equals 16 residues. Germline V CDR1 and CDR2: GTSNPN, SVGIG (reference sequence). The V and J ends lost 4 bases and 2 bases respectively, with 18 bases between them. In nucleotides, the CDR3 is TGTGCCTGGACTGCAGGGAATTGGTTTGGCAATCAGCCCCAGCATTTT. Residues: CAWTAGNWFGNQPQHF.

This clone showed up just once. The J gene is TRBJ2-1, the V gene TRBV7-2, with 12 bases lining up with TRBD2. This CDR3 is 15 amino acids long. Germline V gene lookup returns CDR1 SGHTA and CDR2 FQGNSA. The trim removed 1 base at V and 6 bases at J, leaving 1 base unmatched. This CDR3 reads CASSLGTSGINEQFF. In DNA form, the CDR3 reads TGTGCCAGCAGCTTAGGGACTAGCGGGATCAATGAGCAGTTCTTC.

This CDR3 is CASNPHTGAGTGELFF. The DNA for the CDR3 is TGCGCCAGCAACCCCCACACAGGGGCAGGCACCGGGGAGCTGTTTTTT. V and J are TRBV10-2 and TRBJ2-2; TRBD1 aligns across 7 bases. The junction had 12 bases not matched to a gene; V was cut back by 7 bases and J by 4 bases. Germline-derived CDR1 and CDR2 are WSHSY and SAAADI. The CDR3 contains 16 residues.

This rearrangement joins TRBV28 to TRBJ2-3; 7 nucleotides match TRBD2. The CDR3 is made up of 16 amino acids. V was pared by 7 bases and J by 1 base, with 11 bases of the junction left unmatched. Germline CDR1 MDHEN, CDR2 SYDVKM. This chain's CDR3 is CASTGNGLAGTDTQYF. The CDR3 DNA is TGTGCCAGCACGGGGAACGGGCTAGCGGGCACAGATACGCAGTATTTT.

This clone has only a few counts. CDR3 protein: CAIFVKSSYNEQFF. The CDR3 coding sequence is TGTGCCATTTTCGTTAAGTCCTCCTACAATGAGCAGTTCTTC. The chain combines TRBV10-3 with TRBJ2-1, with D unclear. The V end was cut by 9 bases, the J end by 0 bases, with 12 bases between. Germline V gene data show CDR1 as ENHRY and CDR2 as SYGVKD. CDR3 length: 14 residues.

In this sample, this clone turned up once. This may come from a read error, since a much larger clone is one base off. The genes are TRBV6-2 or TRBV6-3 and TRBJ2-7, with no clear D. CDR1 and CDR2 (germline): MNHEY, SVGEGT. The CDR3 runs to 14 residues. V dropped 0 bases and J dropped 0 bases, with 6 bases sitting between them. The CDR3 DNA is TGTGCCAGCAGTTACTCAGAGAGCTCCTACGAGCAGTACTTC. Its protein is CASSYSESSYEQYF.

CDR3 residues: CASSLTSAGGTDTQYF. CDR3 sequence (DNA): TGTGCCAGCAGCTTAACTTCAGCGGGCGGCACAGATACGCAGTATTTT. V and J are TRBV7-3 and TRBJ2-3; D may be TRBD2 (6 bases). Trimming shortened V by 0 bases and J by 1 base, and 11 bases separated the two germline ends. Germline V gene data show CDR1 as SGHTA and CDR2 as FQGTGA. This CDR3 contains 16 residues. Variable domain in full (rest from reference TRBV7-3 and TRBJ2-3): GAGVSQTPSNKVTEKGKYVELRCDPISGHTALYWYRQSLGQGPEFLIYFQGTGAADDSGLPNDRFFAVRPEGSVSTLKIQRTERGDSAVYLCASSLTSAGGTDTQYFGPGTRLTVL.

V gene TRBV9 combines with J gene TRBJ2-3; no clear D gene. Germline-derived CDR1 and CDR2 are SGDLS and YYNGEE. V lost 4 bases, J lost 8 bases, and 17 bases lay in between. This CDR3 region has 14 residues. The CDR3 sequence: CASSPTRWESTQYF. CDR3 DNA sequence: TGTGCCAGCAGCCCCACCCGATGGGAATCTACGCAGTATTTT.

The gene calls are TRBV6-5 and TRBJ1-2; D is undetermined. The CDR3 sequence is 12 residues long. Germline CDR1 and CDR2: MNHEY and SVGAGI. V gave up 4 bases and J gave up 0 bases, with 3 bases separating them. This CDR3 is CASSSPNYGYTF. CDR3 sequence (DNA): TGTGCCAGCAGTTCTCCTAACTATGGCTACACCTTC.

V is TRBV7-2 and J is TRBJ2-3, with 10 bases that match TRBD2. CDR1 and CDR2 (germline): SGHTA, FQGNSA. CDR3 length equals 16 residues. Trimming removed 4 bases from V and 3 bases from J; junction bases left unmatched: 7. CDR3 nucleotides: TGTGCCAGCAGCTCCCGGACTAGCGGACGGACAGATACGCAGTATTTT. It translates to CASSSRTSGRTDTQYF.

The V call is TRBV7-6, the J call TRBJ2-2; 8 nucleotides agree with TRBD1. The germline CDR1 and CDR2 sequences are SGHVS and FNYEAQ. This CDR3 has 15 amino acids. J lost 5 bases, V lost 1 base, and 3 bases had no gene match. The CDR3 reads CASSLGTGFTGELFF. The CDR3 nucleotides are TGTGCCAGCAGCTTAGGGACAGGGTTTACCGGGGAGCTGTTTTTT.

The CDR3 DNA reads as TGCGCCAGCAGCCAAGATACAGTTTACAATGAGCAGTTCTTC. Translated, it gives CASSQDTVYNEQFF. The rearrangement links TRBV4-3 to TRBJ2-1; D not certain. V lost 0 bases and J 4 bases, leaving 7 bases between the germline ends. The germline gives CDR1 LGHNA, CDR2 YSLEER. There are 14 residues in the CDR3.

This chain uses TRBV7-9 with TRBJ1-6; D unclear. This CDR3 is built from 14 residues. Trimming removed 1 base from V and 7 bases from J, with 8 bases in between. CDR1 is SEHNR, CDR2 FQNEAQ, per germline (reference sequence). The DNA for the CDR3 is TGTGCCAGCAGCTTAGACGCCAGGAATTCACCCCTCCACTTT. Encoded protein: CASSLDARNSPLHF.